Presented here are 9 T cell receptor beta chains from one specimen sequenced in a study of graft-versus-host responses after intestinal transplantation. Libraries were prepared by immunoSEQ multiplex PCR; TCRdb keeps only in-frame clonotypes and omits some of them. The table lists 15,000 to 20,000 clones, around 35% of them singletons. Sequencing was performed on alloreactive CD4+ T cells from a mixed lymphocyte reaction culture, taken before transplantation. The subset was: CFSE-low proliferating T cells sorted from roughly six-day pre-transplant mixed lymphocyte reaction (GvH or HvG direction). The receptors derive from a human patient who was an organ donor for intestinal transplantation.

In its sample, this clone is medium-sized. The chain links TRBV20-1 to TRBJ2-7, with a tentative D call TRBD1 (6 bases). Germline CDR1 is DFQATT and CDR2 is SNEGSKA (reference sequence). Trimming cost V 5 bases and J 2 bases, with 7 bases left between them. The CDR3 contains 11 residues. The CDR3 here is CSAGQPYEQYF. As DNA, the CDR3 is TGCAGTGCTGGACAGCCCTACGAGCAGTACTTC.

The V and J genes are TRBV5-1 and TRBJ2-1; a possible D gene is TRBD2 (5 bases). V lost 0 bases and J lost 3, with 13 bases in between. CDR3 length: 16 residues. CDR1 SGHRS and CDR2 YFSETQ come from the germline V gene. CDR3 bases: TGCGCCAGCAGCTTGGGTAGCGAGATGGGCTACAATGAGCAGTTCTTC. Its translation is CASSLGSEMGYNEQFF.

This clone was seen only a few times. V gene TRBV5-4 combines with J gene TRBJ2-4; TRBD2 matches 8 bases. V shed 2 bases, J shed 2 bases, and the junction held 3 bases outside the gene matches. The CDR3 has 15 amino acids. Germline CDR1 SGHNT, CDR2 YYREEE (reference sequence). The CDR3 here is CASSLAGVSKNIQYF. In DNA, the CDR3 is TGTGCCAGCAGCTTAGCGGGAGTATCCAAAAACATTCAGTACTTC.

The table lists this clone with a few counts. This CDR3 is CASSSRTALNTEAFF. CDR3 DNA sequence: TGTGCCAGCAGTAGTAGGACAGCCCTGAACACTGAAGCTTTCTTT. This chain joins TRBV2 and TRBJ1-1, with D maybe TRBD1 (6 bases). The V and J ends lost 5 bases and 0 bases respectively, with 13 bases between them. Germline CDR1 and CDR2: SNHLY and FYNNEI. The CDR3 has 15 residues.

The genes are TRBV6-5 and TRBJ2-7, with TRBD2 identical over 13 bases. Trimming removed 5 bases from V and 10 bases from J; junction bases left unmatched: 8. The CDR3 loop spans 14 amino acids. In germline, CDR1 is MNHEY, CDR2 SVGAGI. The CDR3 region is CASSGPGLAGSQYF. The DNA for the CDR3 is TGTGCCAGCAGTGGACCGGGACTAGCGGGAAGTCAGTACTTC.

Notes on this clone: The same CDR3 arises from other DNA sequences in this sample as well. This chain uses TRBV6-1 with TRBJ2-7; the match to TRBD2 covers 12 bases. V lost 6 bases to trimming and J lost 3 bases; unmatched junction nucleotides: 0. Germline CDR1 MNHNS, CDR2 SASEGT. The CDR3 spans 13 residues. The CDR3 protein is CASRTSGSYEQYF. The CDR3 DNA reads as TGTGCCAGCAGGACTAGCGGGAGCTACGAGCAGTACTTC.

The chain has TRBV6-1 and TRBJ1-4; D uncertain. Germline V gene lookup returns CDR1 MNHNS and CDR2 SASEGT. V lost 2 bases and J lost 2, with 6 bases in between. The CDR3 covers 14 residues. The DNA of the CDR3 is TGTGCCAGCAGTGAATGGAGGACTAATGAAAAACTGTTTTTT. Translated, it gives CASSEWRTNEKLFF.

The chain is built from TRBV5-1 and TRBJ2-3; D is possibly TRBD2 (6 bases). Trimming cost V 4 bases and J 2 bases, with 8 bases left between them. This CDR3 spans 13 amino acids. Germline V gene sequence: CDR1 SGHRS, CDR2 YFSETQ. The CDR3: CASSRTTTDTQYF. As DNA, the CDR3 is TGCGCCAGCAGCAGGACTACCACAGATACGCAGTATTTT.

V and J are TRBV4-3 and TRBJ2-5; TRBD1 might be the D (6 bases). The CDR3 is 14 amino acids. CDR1 is LGHNA, CDR2 YSLEER, per germline. V was clipped by 4 bases and J by 5 bases, with 14 bases between them. Here the CDR3 reads CASSRQVGFETQYF. The CDR3 nucleotides are TGCGCCAGCAGCCGACAGGTCGGGTTCGAGACCCAGTACTTC.